Following are 7 T cell receptor beta chains from one sample sequenced in a study of T cell responses to AZD1222 COVID-19 vaccine. Clones were sequenced by immunoSEQ multiplex PCR, and TCRdb holds only the in-frame ones, with some missing. Counted here are approximately 160,000 clones, about nine tenths occurring once; the ten biggest clones make up approximately 3%. This sample comprised peripheral blood, obtained on day 0 of AZD1222 vaccination. Source of these receptors: an adult in good health.

The chain uses TRBV27 and TRBJ1-5, with TRBD1 matching over 7 bases. The V segment lost 3 bases and the J segment 4 bases; nucleotides outside the gene matches: 3. CDR1 MNHEY and CDR2 SMNVEV come from the germline V gene (reference sequence). This CDR3 has 14 amino acids. The CDR3 sequence is CASSFRDSNQPQHF. In nucleotides, the CDR3 is TGTGCCAGCAGTTTTCGGGACAGTAATCAGCCCCAGCATTTT.

This chain uses TRBV5-6 with TRBJ1-3, with D uncertain. Between the trimmed V and J ends, which lost 3 bases and 4 bases, there was a span of 5 bases. The CDR3 runs to 12 residues. Per the germline V gene, CDR1 is SGHDT and CDR2 is YYEEEE. CDR3 coding DNA: TGTGCCAGCAGCTCCCCAGGAAACACCATATATTTT. Encoded protein: CASSSPGNTIYF.

This clone was recorded a few times. This chain links TRBV10-3 with TRBJ1-5, with 8 bases that match TRBD1. Germline-derived CDR1 and CDR2 are ENHRY and SYGVKD. This CDR3 spans 17 amino acids. J lost 4 bases, V lost 4 bases, and 12 bases had no gene match. The CDR3 reads CAISGGGTGRQNQPQHF. DNA of the CDR3: TGTGCCATCAGTGGGGGAGGGACAGGCCGGCAGAATCAGCCCCAGCATTTT.

V is TRBV11-1 and J is TRBJ2-7; the match to TRBD1 covers 7 bases. The CDR3 loop spans 14 amino acids. J gave up 1 base and V 7 bases, and 7 bases lay outside the gene matches. Germline V gene data show CDR1 as SGHAT and CDR2 as FQDESV (reference sequence). The CDR3 loop reads CASNGPGQSYEQYF. CDR3 sequence (DNA): TGTGCCAGCAATGGGCCGGGACAGTCCTACGAGCAGTACTTC.

The chain recombines TRBV10-2 with TRBJ1-1, with 12 bases that match TRBD1. The germline CDR1 and CDR2 sequences are WSHSY and SAAADI. Trimming took 8 bases from V and 7 from J; bases not matched to a gene: 2. CDR3 length: 12 amino acids. DNA for the CDR3: TGCGCCAGCCGGGACAGGGGGCATGAAGCTTTCTTT. It is translated as CASRDRGHEAFF.

This chain links TRBV12-3 or TRBV12-4 with TRBJ2-5, with a possible D match to TRBD1 (5 bases). The V end was cut by 6 bases, the J end by 7 bases, with 12 bases between. The CDR3 has 12 amino acids. The CDR3 protein is CASSYLGVTQYF. Here the CDR3 DNA reads TGTGCCAGCAGCTACCTAGGGGTGACCCAGTACTTC.

This chain joins TRBV19 and TRBJ2-3; 13 positions match TRBD2. The CDR3 loop spans 16 amino acids. The V gene end was trimmed by 6 bases and the J gene end by 4 bases; junction bases not matched to a gene: 7. Per germline, CDR1 LNHDA and CDR2 SQIVND (reference sequence). This CDR3 reads CASRLTSGGAPDTQYF. The CDR3 DNA reads as TGTGCCAGTAGGCTAACTAGCGGGGGGGCGCCAGATACGCAGTATTTT. Looking up the rest from reference TRBV19 and TRBJ2-3 gives the full variable domain: DGGITQSPKYLFRKEGQNVTLSCEQNLNHDAMYWYRQDPGQGLRLIYYSQIVNDFQKGDIAEGYSVSREKKESFPLTVTSAQKNPTAFYLCASRLTSGGAPDTQYFGPGTRLTVL.